The clone carrying this T cell receptor beta chain was seen a few times. What it recognizes is unknown. Template switching (which added a universal primer site) was used, and cDNA carried unique molecular identifiers. TCRdb itself ran the 5' RACE reads through MiXCR, one entry per CDR3 protein. Of about 730,000 distinct CDR3 sequences listed, around 20% were seen once; the top ten hold around 4.4%. The data were taken from a study of identical twins. General study results and limits: Compared with models, monozygotic twins showed more out-of-frame TCR alpha sharing.

The CDR3 is made up of 14 amino acids. With 6 bases clipped from V and 7 bases from J, the junction kept 12 bases outside the gene matches. In addition, the sample was reused for a study of T cells expressing NK-cell markers. That publication notes: In several experiments, sorting was confined to alpha-beta TCR T cells through use of an anti-gamma-delta TCR antibody.

The TCR originated in a woman under 30 in good health. The chain employs TRBV12-3 or TRBV12-4 and TRBJ2-7, with 7 bases matching TRBD2. What was sequenced was PBMCs. DNA of the CDR3: TGTGCCAGCAGCCTGGGAGGCGGACTAGGGGAGCAGTACTTC. This encodes CASSLGGGLGEQYF.